The 22 T cell receptor beta chains reported below all come from one sample, sequenced in a study of blood T cell repertoires in COVID-19. Sequenced by immunoSEQ multiplex PCR; TCRdb stores in-frame clones only, minus some. The sample lists 65,000 to 100,000 clones; under 85% were seen once. The sample was peripheral blood. Every receptor here comes from a human donor in a cohort sampled during active COVID-19.

The rearrangement uses TRBV9 and TRBJ1-5; tentatively, D is TRBD1 (5 bases). Germline V gene data show CDR1 as SGDLS and CDR2 as YYNGEE. This CDR3 comprises 13 residues. With 3 bases removed from V and 3 bases from J, the gap between germline ends came to 7 bases. CDR3 sequence (DNA): TGTGCCAGCAGCGCAGGGATCAATCAGCCCCAGCATTTT. It specifies CASSAGINQPQHF.

This sequence joins TRBV24-1 and TRBJ1-1; a possible D gene is TRBD1 (6 bases). The germline CDR1 and CDR2 sequences are KGHDR and SFDVKD. This CDR3 is built from 13 residues. Trimming removed 9 bases at V and 0 bases at J, with 10 bases between. The CDR3 nucleotides are TGTGCCACCTCAGGGGCCATGAACACTGAAGCTTTCTTT. The encoded protein is CATSGAMNTEAFF.

This clone showed up just a few times. V is TRBV9 and J is TRBJ1-3; D is undetermined. CDR3 length equals 14 residues. The germline gives CDR1 SGDLS, CDR2 YYNGEE. Trimming left V 0 bases short and J 1 base short, with 5 bases between. CDR3 DNA sequence: TGTGCCAGCAGCGTAGGCGCGTCTGGAAACACCATATATTTT. Protein sequence: CASSVGASGNTIYF.

This rearrangement joins TRBV5-1 to TRBJ2-3; possibly TRBD1 for D (5 bases). The CDR3 has 15 amino acids. The germline V gene has CDR1 SGHRS and CDR2 YFSETQ. V lost 4 bases and J 2 bases, leaving 14 bases between the germline ends. CDR3 region: CASSPEGHATDTQYF. The CDR3 DNA sequence: TGCGCCAGCAGCCCGGAAGGACACGCCACAGATACGCAGTATTTT.

This chain uses TRBV9 with TRBJ1-4; the match to TRBD1 covers 8 bases. This CDR3 has 16 residues. Germline CDR1 SGDLS, CDR2 YYNGEE. V was clipped by 3 bases and J by 3 bases; unmatched bases: 7. The CDR3 loop reads CASSGSPGGPNEKLFF. The CDR3 DNA follows: TGTGCCAGCAGCGGCAGTCCAGGGGGCCCTAATGAAAAACTGTTTTTT. Full variable domain (missing parts from reference TRBV9 and TRBJ1-4): DSGVTQTPKHLITATGQRVTLRCSPRSGDLSVYWYQQSLDQGLQFLIQYYNGEERAKGNILERFSAQQFPDLHSELNLSSLELGDSALYFCASSGSPGGPNEKLFFGSGTQLSVL.

This rearrangement joins TRBV18 to TRBJ1-6; tentatively, D is TRBD1 (5 bases). CDR1 and CDR2 (germline): KGHSH, LQKENI. The CDR3 runs 14 residues. With 6 bases removed from V and 10 bases from J, the gap between germline ends came to 16 bases. CDR3 nucleotide sequence: TGTGCCAGCTCTCAACAGTCGGACAAATCACCCCTCCACTTT. The encoded protein is CASSQQSDKSPLHF.

This rearrangement joins TRBV24-1 to TRBJ2-3, with D uncertain. The CDR3 loop spans 13 amino acids. The germline V and J ends were trimmed by 4 bases and 2 bases, with 6 bases remaining between them. CDR1 and CDR2 from the germline V gene are KGHDR and SFDVKD. The CDR3 region has the DNA TGTGCCACCAGTGACTCCTTCACAGATACGCAGTATTTT. Its protein is CATSDSFTDTQYF.

V and J are TRBV5-1 and TRBJ2-7; D gene uncertain. The CDR3 contains 13 residues. Germline assignment: CDR1 SGHRS and CDR2 YFSETQ. V dropped 1 base and J dropped 1 base, with 6 bases sitting between them. CDR3 amino acids: CASSLWQSYEQYF. For the CDR3, the DNA is TGCGCCAGCAGCTTGTGGCAGTCCTACGAGCAGTACTTC.

This clone turned up a few times. The chain combines TRBV24-1 with TRBJ2-3; 11 positions agree with TRBD2. Germline V gene data show CDR1 as KGHDR and CDR2 as SFDVKD. With 2 bases clipped from V and 2 bases from J, the junction kept 2 bases outside the gene matches. The CDR3 extends over 16 amino acids. CDR3 coding DNA: TGTGCCACCAGTGATTCACTAGCGGGGGACACAGATACGCAGTATTTT. Amino acids: CATSDSLAGDTDTQYF.

V is TRBV7-9 and J is TRBJ2-1, with TRBD2 identical over 7 bases. The V gene end was trimmed by 5 bases and the J gene end by 1 base; junction bases not matched to a gene: 8. There are 16 residues in the CDR3. Germline lookup yields CDR1 SEHNR and CDR2 FQNEAQ (reference sequence). CDR3 in amino acids: CASSGWRGLSYNEQFF. The CDR3 DNA reads TGTGCCAGCAGCGGCTGGAGGGGACTATCCTACAATGAGCAGTTCTTC. The whole variable domain, filled in from reference TRBV7-9 and TRBJ2-1, reads DTGVSQNPRHKITKRGQNVTFRCDPISEHNRLYWYRQTLGQGPEFLTYFQNEAQLEKSRLLSDRFSAERPKGSFSTLEIQRTEQGDSAMYLCASSGWRGLSYNEQFFGPGTRLTVL.

This CDR3 is CASSQAQGFNQPQHF. In DNA form, the CDR3 reads TGCGCCAGCAGCCAAGCTCAGGGGTTCAATCAGCCCCAGCATTTT. This chain uses TRBV4-1 with TRBJ1-5, with D tentatively TRBD1 (6 bases). V was trimmed by 1 base and J by 3 bases, leaving 10 bases between them. Germline V gene lookup returns CDR1 MGHRA and CDR2 YSYEKL. CDR3 length equals 15 residues.

The V gene is TRBV6-5, the J gene TRBJ1-5; D perhaps matches TRBD1 (5 bases). CDR1 and CDR2 (germline): MNHEY, SVGAGI. Trimming removed 6 bases from V and 4 bases from J, with 16 bases in between. This CDR3 comprises 15 residues. As DNA, the CDR3 is TGTGCCAGCAGCTACGACGGGGGTGGTAATCAGCCCCAGCATTTT. Protein: CASSYDGGGNQPQHF.

The chain recombines TRBV7-9 with TRBJ1-5, with no clear D. The germline V gene has CDR1 SEHNR and CDR2 FQNEAQ (reference sequence). V was shortened by 3 bases and J by 3 bases, with 9 bases between the two germline ends. The CDR3 is 14 residues long. CDR3 residues: CASSFDTYNQPQHF. CDR3 DNA: TGTGCCAGCAGCTTCGACACTTACAATCAGCCCCAGCATTTT.

This clone was seen only once. V gene TRBV6-6 combines with J gene TRBJ1-5; the D is unclear. V lost 7 bases and J lost 1, with 8 bases in between. This CDR3 comprises 13 residues. Germline-derived CDR1 and CDR2 are MNHNY and SVGAGI (reference sequence). In DNA, the CDR3 is TGTGCCAGCAATATCCGGAGCAATCAGCCCCAGCATTTT. Translating gives CASNIRSNQPQHF.

This clone is a singleton in its sample. The rearrangement joins TRBV6-6 to TRBJ2-7, with TRBD1 matching 8 bases. The CDR3 consists of 14 residues. V dropped 5 bases and J dropped 3; count of bases not matched to a gene: 6. Germline V CDR1 and CDR2: MNHNY, SVGAGI (reference sequence). CDR3 sequence: CASSLDRAIYEQYF. As DNA, the CDR3 is TGTGCCAGCAGTCTGGACAGGGCGATCTACGAGCAGTACTTC.

This rearrangement joins TRBV11-2 to TRBJ2-1; D is possibly TRBD2 (5 bases). Germline CDR1 is SGHAT and CDR2 is FQNNGV. The CDR3 is 17 residues long. V lost 2 bases to trimming and J lost 4 bases, with 18 bases between them. CDR3 region: CASSLRKRSDIYNEQFF. DNA of the CDR3: TGTGCCAGCAGCTTACGGAAGCGGTCTGATATTTACAATGAGCAGTTCTTC.

The chain links TRBV28 to TRBJ2-6, with TRBD2 identical over 7 bases. The CDR3 runs 16 residues. Losses at the gene ends were 6 bases for V and 0 bases for J; bases not matched to a gene: 5. CDR1 and CDR2 from the germline V gene are MDHEN and SYDVKM. The CDR3 DNA sequence: TGTGCCAGCAGGGAGGGCGGGAGCTCTGGGGCCAACGTCCTGACTTTC. Its protein is CASREGGSSGANVLTF.

The rearrangement joins TRBV7-9 to TRBJ2-3, with TRBD2 identical over 9 bases. V lost 2 bases and J lost 2; bases outside the gene matches: 2. Germline V gives CDR1 SEHNR, CDR2 FQNEAQ (reference sequence). CDR3 length equals 15 residues. The CDR3, as DNA: TGTGCCAGCAGCTTAATAGCGGGGGCCACAGATACGCAGTATTTT. This gives the protein CASSLIAGATDTQYF.

The sample holds one count of this clone. This chain links TRBV7-9 with TRBJ1-1, with D perhaps TRBD1 (5 bases). Germline CDR1 and CDR2: SEHNR and FQNEAQ (reference sequence). The CDR3 runs to 14 residues. Trimming pared 2 bases from V and 2 bases from J, leaving 9 bases between. The CDR3 here is CASSLRGANTEAFF. The CDR3 DNA follows: TGTGCCAGCAGCTTACGCGGGGCAAACACTGAAGCTTTCTTT.

This clone is a singleton in its sample. The rearrangement links TRBV6-5 to TRBJ1-2, with D possibly TRBD1 on 6 matching bases. CDR3 length equals 14 residues. V dropped 6 bases and J dropped 3 bases, with 14 bases sitting between them. CDR1 and CDR2 (germline): MNHEY, SVGAGI. As DNA, the CDR3 is TGTGCCAGCAGGATTAACAGGGATGACTATGGCTACACCTTC. Protein product: CASRINRDDYGYTF.

The rearrangement links TRBV5-1 to TRBJ1-4; TRBD1 matches 9 bases. There are 16 residues in the CDR3. The V gene's germline CDR1 is SGHRS and CDR2 YFSETQ. V was pared by 4 bases and J by 4 bases, with 8 bases of the junction left unmatched. CDR3 amino acids: CASSETGTGNNEKLFF. As DNA, the CDR3 is TGCGCCAGCAGCGAAACCGGGACAGGGAATAATGAAAAACTGTTTTTT. The complete variable domain, with remaining parts taken from reference TRBV5-1 and TRBJ1-4, reads KAGVTQTPRYLIKTRGQQVTLSCSPISGHRSVSWYQQTPGQGLQFLFEYFSETQRNKGNFPGRFSGRQFSNSRSEMNVSTLELGDSALYLCASSETGTGNNEKLFFGSGTQLSVL.

The V call is TRBV5-1, the J call TRBJ2-2, with D possibly TRBD1 on 6 matching bases. Germline CDR1 reads SGHRS; CDR2 reads YFSETQ. The V and J ends lost 2 bases and 6 bases respectively, with 11 bases between them. The CDR3 spans 14 residues. CDR3 in DNA: TGCGCCAGCAGCTTAGACAGGCAGTCCGGGGAGCTGTTTTTT. Amino acids: CASSLDRQSGELFF.